This is a list of T cell receptor beta chains from one sample in a study of T cell changes during pregnancy in multiple sclerosis. Clones were read by immunoSEQ multiplex PCR, and TCRdb kept only the in-frame ones, dropping some. The sample has 16,000 or so clones, approximately 96% seen once; the top ten hold 0.89%. Here the sequenced sample was peripheral blood, taken in the third trimester of pregnancy. All receptors derive from a female donor with multiple sclerosis, enrolled in a pregnancy study. The CDR3 runs from the conserved cysteine through the conserved F or W. A D gene is named only where the DNA matches it firmly.

v_gene,d_gene,j_gene,CDR3aa,CDR3nt
TRBV9,TRBD2,TRBJ2-1,CASSIASGGKHSYNEQFF,TGTGCCAGCAGTATAGCTAGCGGGGGGAAACACTCCTACAATGAGCAGTTCTTC
TRBV7-2,NA,TRBJ1-5,CASSLVQGQPQHF,TGTGCCAGCAGCTTGGTACAGGGACAGCCCCAGCATTTT
TRBV19,TRBD1,TRBJ1-4,CASTRDRALRSEKLFF,TGTGCCAGTACCAGGGACAGGGCCCTACGTAGTGAAAAACTGTTTTTT
TRBV27,NA,TRBJ2-5,CASSPFWSRARETQYF,TGTGCCAGCAGTCCCTTTTGGTCCAGGGCGCGGGAGACCCAGTACTTC
TRBV18,NA,TRBJ2-1,CASSPRLAEGGEQFF,TGTGCCAGCTCACCACGTCTAGCGGAGGGGGGTGAGCAGTTCTTC
TRBV19,TRBD1,TRBJ2-1,CASSIETGVGYNEQFF,TGTGCCAGTAGTATAGAAACAGGGGTGGGCTACAATGAGCAGTTCTTC
TRBV12-5,TRBD2,TRBJ2-3,CASGIGTSGGIDTQYF,TGTGCTAGTGGTATCGGGACTAGCGGGGGGATAGATACGCAGTATTTT
TRBV18,NA,TRBJ2-3,CASSPRTGLRTDTQYF,TGTGCCAGCTCACCACGAACGGGACTCCGTACAGATACGCAGTATTTT
TRBV28,TRBD1,TRBJ2-2,CASSRLGGNTGELFF,TGTGCCAGCAGCAGGCTAGGGGGCAACACCGGGGAGCTGTTTTTT
TRBV12-5,NA,TRBJ1-1,CASGLGEGTEAFF,TGTGCTAGTGGTTTGGGGGAGGGGACTGAAGCTTTCTTT
TRBV30,TRBD2,TRBJ2-5,CAWMGGRAVETQYF,TGTGCCTGGATGGGCGGGAGGGCCGTTGAGACCCAGTACTTC
TRBV7-2,NA,TRBJ1-6,CASSSGRGTDNSPLHF,TGTGCCAGCAGCTCGGGTAGGGGAACGGATAATTCACCCCTCCACTTT
TRBV13,TRBD1,TRBJ2-1,CASSRRDRVSNEQFF,TGTGCCAGCAGCCGTCGGGACAGGGTTTCGAATGAGCAGTTCTTC
TRBV7-9,NA,TRBJ1-5,CASSFDSQPNQPQHF,TGTGCCAGCAGCTTCGACAGCCAGCCCAATCAGCCCCAGCATTTT
TRBV5-4,TRBD2,TRBJ2-5,CASSLGDAGGEETQYF,TGTGCCAGCAGCTTGGGGGACGCGGGGGGGGAAGAGACCCAGTACTTC
TRBV7-9,NA,TRBJ2-5,CASSSISTSSHPETQYF,TGTGCCAGCAGCTCCATTAGCACTAGCAGCCACCCTGAGACCCAGTACTTC
TRBV18,TRBD1,TRBJ1-1,CASSDRGQGRTEAFF,TGTGCCAGCTCAGACCGAGGACAGGGGAGAACTGAAGCTTTCTTT